This T cell receptor beta chain was found in a study of shared clonotypes between healthy human individuals. Study context: Every donor yielded three CD4 naive, three CD4 memory, two CD8 naive and one CD8 memory plate.

Produced via immunoSEQ multiplex PCR; TCRdb's table is partial and in-frame only. The sample gives about 1.5 million clones, approximately 98% of which show up once; about 0.45% is in the top ten. Those who donated, Caucasian adults without exception, all lived in Nashville, Tennessee. In the case of this clone: What it binds is not known.

Regarding the study as a whole: Sampling involved blood alone; tissue repertoires likely differ.

V was clipped by 0 bases and J by 4 bases, with 10 bases between them. CDR3 length: 14 amino acids. Germline loops: CDR1 SGHTA, CDR2 FQGNSA. The material sequenced was naive CD4+ T cells sorted from blood. Subset defined: CD45RA+ positively selected. This sequence joins TRBV7-2 and TRBJ2-7; no reliable D call. The TCR originated in a man aged 30 to 45 in good health. The CDR3 here is CASSLARTEYEQYF. The CDR3 DNA sequence: TGTGCCAGCAGCTTAGCACGGACGGAGTACGAGCAGTACTTC.